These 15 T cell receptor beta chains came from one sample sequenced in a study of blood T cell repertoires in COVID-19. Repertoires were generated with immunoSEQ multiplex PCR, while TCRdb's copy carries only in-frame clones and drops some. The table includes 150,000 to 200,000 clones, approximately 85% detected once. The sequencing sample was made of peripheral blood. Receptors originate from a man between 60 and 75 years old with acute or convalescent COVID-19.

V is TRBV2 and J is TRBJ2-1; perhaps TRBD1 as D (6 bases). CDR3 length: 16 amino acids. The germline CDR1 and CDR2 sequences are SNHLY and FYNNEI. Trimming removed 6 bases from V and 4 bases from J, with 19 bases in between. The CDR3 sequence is CASSGKGHEGYNEQFF. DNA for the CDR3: TGTGCCAGCAGCGGGAAGGGACACGAAGGATACAATGAGCAGTTCTTC. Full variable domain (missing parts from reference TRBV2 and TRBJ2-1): EPEVTQTPSHQVTQMGQEVILRCVPISNHLYFYWYRQILGQKVEFLVSFYNNEISEKSEIFDDQFSVERPDGSNFTLKIRSTKLEDSAMYFCASSGKGHEGYNEQFFGPGTRLTVL.

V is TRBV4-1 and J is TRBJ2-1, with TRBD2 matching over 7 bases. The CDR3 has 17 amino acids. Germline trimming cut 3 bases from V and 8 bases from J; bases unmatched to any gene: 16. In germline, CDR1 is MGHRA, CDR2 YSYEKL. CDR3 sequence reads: CASSHLPAGVVGDEQFF. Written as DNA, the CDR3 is TGCGCCAGCAGCCACCTCCCTGCGGGAGTGGTGGGTGATGAGCAGTTCTTC.

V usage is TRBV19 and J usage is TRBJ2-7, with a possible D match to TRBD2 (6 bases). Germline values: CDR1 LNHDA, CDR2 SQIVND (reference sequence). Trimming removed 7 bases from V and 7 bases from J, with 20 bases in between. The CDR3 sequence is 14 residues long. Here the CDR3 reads CASTQVLNGGEQYF. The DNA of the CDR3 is TGTGCCAGTACGCAGGTTCTGAATGGGGGGGAGCAGTACTTC.

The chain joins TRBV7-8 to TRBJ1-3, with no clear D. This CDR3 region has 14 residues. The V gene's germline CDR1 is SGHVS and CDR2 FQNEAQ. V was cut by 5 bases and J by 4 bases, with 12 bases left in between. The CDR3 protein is CASSPTARGNTIYF. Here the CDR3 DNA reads TGTGCCAGCAGCCCAACCGCCCGGGGAAACACCATATATTTT.

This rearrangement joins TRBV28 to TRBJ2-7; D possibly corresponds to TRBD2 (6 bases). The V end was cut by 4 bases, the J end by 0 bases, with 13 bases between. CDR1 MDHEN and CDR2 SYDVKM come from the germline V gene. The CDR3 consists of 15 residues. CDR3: CASSSPAGSSYEQYF. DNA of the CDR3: TGTGCCAGCAGTTCCCCGGCGGGAAGCTCCTACGAGCAGTACTTC.

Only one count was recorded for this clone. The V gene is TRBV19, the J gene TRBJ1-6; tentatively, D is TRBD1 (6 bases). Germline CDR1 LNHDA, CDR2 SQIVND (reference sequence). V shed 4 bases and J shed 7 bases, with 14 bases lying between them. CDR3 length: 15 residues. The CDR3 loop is CASSKNPQGNSPLHF. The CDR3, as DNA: TGTGCCAGTAGTAAGAATCCTCAGGGGAATTCACCCCTCCACTTT.

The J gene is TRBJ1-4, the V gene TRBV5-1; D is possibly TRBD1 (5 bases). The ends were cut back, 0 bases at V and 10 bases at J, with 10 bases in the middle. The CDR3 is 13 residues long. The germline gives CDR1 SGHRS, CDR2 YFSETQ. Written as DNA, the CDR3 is TGCGCCAGCAGCTTGGAACGGGGGGGAAAACTGTTTTTT. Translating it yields CASSLERGGKLFF.

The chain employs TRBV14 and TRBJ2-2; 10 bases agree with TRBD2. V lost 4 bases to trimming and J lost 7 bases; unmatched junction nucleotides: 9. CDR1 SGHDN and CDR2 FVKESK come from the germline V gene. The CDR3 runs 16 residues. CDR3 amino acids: CASSRIGTSGIGELFF. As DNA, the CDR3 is TGTGCCAGCAGCCGCATCGGAACTAGCGGGATCGGGGAGCTGTTTTTT.

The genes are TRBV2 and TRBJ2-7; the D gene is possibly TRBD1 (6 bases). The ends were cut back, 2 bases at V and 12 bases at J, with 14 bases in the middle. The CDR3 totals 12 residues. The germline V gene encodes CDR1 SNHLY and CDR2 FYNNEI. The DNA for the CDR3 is TGTGCCAGCAGTGAACTCAGGACAGTTTTGTACTTC. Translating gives CASSELRTVLYF.

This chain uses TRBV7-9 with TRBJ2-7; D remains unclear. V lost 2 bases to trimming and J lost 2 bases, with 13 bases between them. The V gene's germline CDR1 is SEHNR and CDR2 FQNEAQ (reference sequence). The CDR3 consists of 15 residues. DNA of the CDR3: TGTGCCAGCAGCTTAAATCAACTATCAACCTACGAGCAGTACTTC. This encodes CASSLNQLSTYEQYF.

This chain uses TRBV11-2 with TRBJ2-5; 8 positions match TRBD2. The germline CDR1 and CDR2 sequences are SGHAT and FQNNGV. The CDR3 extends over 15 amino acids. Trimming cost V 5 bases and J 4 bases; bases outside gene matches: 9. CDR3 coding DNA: TGTGCCAGCAGCGTCCCGGGACTAGGCGGAGAGACCCAGTACTTC. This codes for CASSVPGLGGETQYF.

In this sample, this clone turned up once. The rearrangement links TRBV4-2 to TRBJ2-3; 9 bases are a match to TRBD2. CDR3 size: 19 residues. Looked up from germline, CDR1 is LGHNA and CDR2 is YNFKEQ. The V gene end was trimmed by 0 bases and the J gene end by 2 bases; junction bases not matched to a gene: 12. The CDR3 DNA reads TGTGCCAGCAGCCAAGAGGGGGGCGGGACTAGCAGCGTCACAGATACGCAGTATTTT. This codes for CASSQEGGGTSSVTDTQYF.

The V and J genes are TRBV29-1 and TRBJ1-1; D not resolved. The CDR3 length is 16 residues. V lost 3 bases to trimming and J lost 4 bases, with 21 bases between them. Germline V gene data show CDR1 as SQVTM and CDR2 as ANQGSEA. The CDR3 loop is CSVDPTRPGEGTEAFF. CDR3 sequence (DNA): TGCAGCGTTGATCCGACTAGGCCCGGGGAAGGCACTGAAGCTTTCTTT. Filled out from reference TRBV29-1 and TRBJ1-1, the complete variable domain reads SAVISQKPSRDICQRGTSLTIQCQVDSQVTMMFWYRQQPGQSLTLIATANQGSEATYESGFVIDKFPISRPNLTFSTLTVSNMSPEDSSIYLCSVDPTRPGEGTEAFFGQGTRLTVV.

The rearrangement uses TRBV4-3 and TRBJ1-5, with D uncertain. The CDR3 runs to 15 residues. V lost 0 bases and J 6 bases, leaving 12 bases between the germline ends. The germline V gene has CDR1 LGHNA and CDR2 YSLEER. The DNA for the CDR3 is TGCGCCAGCAGCCAAGATCGATTCGGGAGTCAGCCCCAGCATTTT. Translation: CASSQDRFGSQPQHF.

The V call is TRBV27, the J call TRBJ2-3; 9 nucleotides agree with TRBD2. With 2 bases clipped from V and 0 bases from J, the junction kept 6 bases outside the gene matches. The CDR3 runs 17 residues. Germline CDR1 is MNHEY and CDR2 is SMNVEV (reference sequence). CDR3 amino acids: CASSLEGGRASTDTQYF. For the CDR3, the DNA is TGTGCCAGCAGTTTAGAGGGCGGGAGGGCTAGCACAGATACGCAGTATTTT.